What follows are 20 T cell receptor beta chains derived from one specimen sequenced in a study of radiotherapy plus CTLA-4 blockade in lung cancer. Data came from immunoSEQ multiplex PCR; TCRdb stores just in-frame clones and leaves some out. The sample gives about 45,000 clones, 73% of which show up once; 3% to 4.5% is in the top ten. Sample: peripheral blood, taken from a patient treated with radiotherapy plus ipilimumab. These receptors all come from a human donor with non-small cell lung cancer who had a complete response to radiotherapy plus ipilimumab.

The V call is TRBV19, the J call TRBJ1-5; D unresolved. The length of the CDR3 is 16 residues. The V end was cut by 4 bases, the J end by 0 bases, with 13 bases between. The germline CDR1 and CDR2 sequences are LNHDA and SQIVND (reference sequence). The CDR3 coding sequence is TGTGCCAGTAGTACGGAGGCACCCTATAGCAATCAGCCCCAGCATTTT. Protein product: CASSTEAPYSNQPQHF.

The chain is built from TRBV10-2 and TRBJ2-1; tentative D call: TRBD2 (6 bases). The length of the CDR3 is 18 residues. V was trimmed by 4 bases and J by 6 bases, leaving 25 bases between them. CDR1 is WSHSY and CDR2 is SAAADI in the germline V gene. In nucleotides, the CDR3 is TGCGCCAGCAGTGTAGTCATCATTAGCCGGGAGAGGGGCAATGAGCAGTTCTTC. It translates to CASSVVIISRERGNEQFF.

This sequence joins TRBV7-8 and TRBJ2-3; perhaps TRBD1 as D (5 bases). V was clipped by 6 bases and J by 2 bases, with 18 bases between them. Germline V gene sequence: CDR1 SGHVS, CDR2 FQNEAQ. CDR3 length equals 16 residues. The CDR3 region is CASSPQVKGPTDTQYF. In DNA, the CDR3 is TGTGCCAGCAGTCCCCAGGTCAAGGGGCCCACAGATACGCAGTATTTT.

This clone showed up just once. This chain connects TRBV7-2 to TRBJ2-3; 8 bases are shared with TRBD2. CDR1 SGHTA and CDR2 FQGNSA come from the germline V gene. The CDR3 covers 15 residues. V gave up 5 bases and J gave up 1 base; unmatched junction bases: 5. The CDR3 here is CASSNAGLGTDTQYF. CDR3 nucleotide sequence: TGTGCCAGCAGCAATGCGGGACTAGGCACAGATACGCAGTATTTT.

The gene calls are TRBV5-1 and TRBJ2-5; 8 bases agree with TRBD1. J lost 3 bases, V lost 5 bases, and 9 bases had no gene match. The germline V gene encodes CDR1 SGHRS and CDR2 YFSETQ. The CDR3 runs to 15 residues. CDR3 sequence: CASRVSTGEEETQYF. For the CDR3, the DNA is TGCGCCAGCAGGGTCTCGACAGGGGAGGAAGAGACCCAGTACTTC.

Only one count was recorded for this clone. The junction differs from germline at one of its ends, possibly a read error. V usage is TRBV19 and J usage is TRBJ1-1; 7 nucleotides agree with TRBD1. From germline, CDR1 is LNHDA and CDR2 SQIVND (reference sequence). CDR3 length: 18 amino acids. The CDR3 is CASSVDADRVLMNTEAFF. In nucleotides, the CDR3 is TGTGCCAGTAGTGTAGATGCCGACAGGGTTCTAATGAACACTGAAGCTTTCTTT.

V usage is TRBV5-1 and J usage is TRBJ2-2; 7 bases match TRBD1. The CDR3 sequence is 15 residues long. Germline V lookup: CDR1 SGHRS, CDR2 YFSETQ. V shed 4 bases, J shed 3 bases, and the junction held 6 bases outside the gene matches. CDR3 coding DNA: TGCGCCAGCAGCGCCGCGACAGGGTACACCGGGGAGCTGTTTTTT. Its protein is CASSAATGYTGELFF. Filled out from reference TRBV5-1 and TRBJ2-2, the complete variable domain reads KAGVTQTPRYLIKTRGQQVTLSCSPISGHRSVSWYQQTPGQGLQFLFEYFSETQRNKGNFPGRFSGRQFSNSRSEMNVSTLELGDSALYLCASSAATGYTGELFFGEGSRLTVL.

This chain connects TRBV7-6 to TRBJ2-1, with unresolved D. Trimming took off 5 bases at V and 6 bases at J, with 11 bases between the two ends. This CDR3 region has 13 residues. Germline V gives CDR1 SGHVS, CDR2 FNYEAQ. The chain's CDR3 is CASSPEVSNEQFF. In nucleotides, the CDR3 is TGTGCCAGCAGCCCCGAGGTCAGCAATGAGCAGTTCTTC.

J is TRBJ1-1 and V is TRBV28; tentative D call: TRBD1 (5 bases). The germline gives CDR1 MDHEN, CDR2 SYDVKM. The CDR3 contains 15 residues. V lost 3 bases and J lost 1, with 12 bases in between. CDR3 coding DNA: TGTGCCAGCAGTTTTCCAGGGTATCCGAACACTGAAGCTTTCTTT. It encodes CASSFPGYPNTEAFF.

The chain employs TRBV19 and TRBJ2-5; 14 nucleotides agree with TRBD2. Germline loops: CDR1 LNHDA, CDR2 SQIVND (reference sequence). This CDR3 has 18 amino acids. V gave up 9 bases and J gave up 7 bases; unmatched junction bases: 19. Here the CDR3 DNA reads TGTGCCAGCCGACCGGGTCTAGGACTAGCGGGGGGCCTGGGGACCCAGTACTTC. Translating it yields CASRPGLGLAGGLGTQYF.

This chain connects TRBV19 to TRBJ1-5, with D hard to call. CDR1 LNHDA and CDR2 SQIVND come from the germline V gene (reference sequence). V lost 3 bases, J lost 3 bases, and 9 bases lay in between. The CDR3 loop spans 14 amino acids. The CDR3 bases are TGTGCCAGTAGTATGCGACAAAACAATCAGCCCCAGCATTTT. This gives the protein CASSMRQNNQPQHF.

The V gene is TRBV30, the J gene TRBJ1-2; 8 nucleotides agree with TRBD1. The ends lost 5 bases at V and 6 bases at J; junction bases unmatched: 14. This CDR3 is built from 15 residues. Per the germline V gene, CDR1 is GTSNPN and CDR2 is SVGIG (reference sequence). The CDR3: CAWYKEIQGVHGYTF. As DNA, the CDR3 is TGTGCCTGGTATAAAGAGATACAGGGGGTACATGGCTACACCTTC.

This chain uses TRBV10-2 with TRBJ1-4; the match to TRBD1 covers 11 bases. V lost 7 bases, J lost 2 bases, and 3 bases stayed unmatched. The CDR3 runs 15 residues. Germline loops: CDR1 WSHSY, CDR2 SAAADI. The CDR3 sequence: CASKDRGLTNEKLFF. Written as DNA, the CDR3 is TGCGCCAGCAAGGACAGGGGGCTCACTAATGAAAAACTGTTTTTT.

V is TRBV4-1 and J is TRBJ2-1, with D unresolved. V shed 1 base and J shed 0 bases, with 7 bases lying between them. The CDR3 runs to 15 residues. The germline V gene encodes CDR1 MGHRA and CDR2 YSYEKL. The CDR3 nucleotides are TGCGCCAGCAGCCAAGGATACAGCTCCTACAATGAGCAGTTCTTC. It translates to CASSQGYSSYNEQFF.

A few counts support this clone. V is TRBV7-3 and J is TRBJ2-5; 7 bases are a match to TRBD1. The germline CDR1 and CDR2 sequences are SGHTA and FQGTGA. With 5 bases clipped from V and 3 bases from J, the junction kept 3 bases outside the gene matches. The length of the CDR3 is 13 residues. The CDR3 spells CASSPTGKETQYF. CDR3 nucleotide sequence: TGTGCCAGCAGCCCGACAGGGAAAGAGACCCAGTACTTC.

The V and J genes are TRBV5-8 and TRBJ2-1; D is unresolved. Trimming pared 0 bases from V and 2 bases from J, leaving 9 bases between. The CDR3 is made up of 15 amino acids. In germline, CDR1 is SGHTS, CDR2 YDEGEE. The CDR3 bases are TGTGCCAGCAGCTTGGTACTAAAAACCTACAATGAGCAGTTCTTC. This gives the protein CASSLVLKTYNEQFF.

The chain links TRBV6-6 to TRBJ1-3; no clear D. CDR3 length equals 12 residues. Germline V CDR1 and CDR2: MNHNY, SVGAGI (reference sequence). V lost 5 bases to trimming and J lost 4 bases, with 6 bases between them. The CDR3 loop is CASSMQGNTIYF. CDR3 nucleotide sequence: TGTGCCAGCAGTATGCAGGGAAACACCATATATTTT.

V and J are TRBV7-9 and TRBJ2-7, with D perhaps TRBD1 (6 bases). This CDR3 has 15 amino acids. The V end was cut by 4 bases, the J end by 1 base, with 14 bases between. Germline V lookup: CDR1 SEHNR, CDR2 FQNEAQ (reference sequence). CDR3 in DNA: TGTGCCAGCAGCTCCGCCCCCAGGGGTTCCTACGAGCAGTACTTC. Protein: CASSSAPRGSYEQYF.

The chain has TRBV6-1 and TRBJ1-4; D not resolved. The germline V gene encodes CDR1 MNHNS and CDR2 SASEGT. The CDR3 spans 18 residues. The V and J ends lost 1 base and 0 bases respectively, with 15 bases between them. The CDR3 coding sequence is TGTGCCAGCAGTGAAGGGCGGGGAGGGTTTGCAACTAATGAAAAACTGTTTTTT. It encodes CASSEGRGGFATNEKLFF.

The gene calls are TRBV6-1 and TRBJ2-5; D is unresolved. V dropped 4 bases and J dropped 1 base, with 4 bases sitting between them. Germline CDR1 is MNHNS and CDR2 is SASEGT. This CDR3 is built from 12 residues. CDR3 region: CASSGSQETQYF. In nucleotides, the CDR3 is TGTGCCAGCAGTGGGAGCCAAGAGACCCAGTACTTC.